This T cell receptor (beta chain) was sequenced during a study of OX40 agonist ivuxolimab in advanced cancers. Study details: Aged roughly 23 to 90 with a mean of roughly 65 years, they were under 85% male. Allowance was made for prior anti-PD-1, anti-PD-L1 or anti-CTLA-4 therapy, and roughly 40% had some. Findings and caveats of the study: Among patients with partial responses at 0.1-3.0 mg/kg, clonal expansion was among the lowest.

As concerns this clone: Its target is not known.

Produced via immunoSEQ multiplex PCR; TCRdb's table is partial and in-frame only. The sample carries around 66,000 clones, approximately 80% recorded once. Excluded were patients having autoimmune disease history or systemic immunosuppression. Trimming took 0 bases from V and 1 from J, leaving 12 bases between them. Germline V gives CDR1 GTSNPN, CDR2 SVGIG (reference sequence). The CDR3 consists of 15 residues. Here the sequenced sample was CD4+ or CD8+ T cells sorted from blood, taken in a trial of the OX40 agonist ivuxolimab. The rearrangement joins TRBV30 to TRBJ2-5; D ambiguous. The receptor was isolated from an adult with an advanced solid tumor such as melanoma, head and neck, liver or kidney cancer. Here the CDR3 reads CAWSVPGRLQETQYF. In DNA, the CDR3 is TGTGCCTGGAGTGTACCTGGGCGGCTCCAAGAGACCCAGTACTTC.